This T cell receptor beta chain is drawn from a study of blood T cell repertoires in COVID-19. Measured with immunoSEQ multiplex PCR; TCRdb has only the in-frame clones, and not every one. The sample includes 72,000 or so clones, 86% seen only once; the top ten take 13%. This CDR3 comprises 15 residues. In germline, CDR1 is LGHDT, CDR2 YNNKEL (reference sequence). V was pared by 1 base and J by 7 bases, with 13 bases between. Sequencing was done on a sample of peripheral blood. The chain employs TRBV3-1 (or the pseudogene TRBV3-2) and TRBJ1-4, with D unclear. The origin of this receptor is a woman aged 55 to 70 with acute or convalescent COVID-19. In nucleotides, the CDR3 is TGTGCCAGCAGCCAAGGGGGAGGTGCCGGTGAAAAACTGTTTTTT. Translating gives CASSQGGGAGEKLFF.